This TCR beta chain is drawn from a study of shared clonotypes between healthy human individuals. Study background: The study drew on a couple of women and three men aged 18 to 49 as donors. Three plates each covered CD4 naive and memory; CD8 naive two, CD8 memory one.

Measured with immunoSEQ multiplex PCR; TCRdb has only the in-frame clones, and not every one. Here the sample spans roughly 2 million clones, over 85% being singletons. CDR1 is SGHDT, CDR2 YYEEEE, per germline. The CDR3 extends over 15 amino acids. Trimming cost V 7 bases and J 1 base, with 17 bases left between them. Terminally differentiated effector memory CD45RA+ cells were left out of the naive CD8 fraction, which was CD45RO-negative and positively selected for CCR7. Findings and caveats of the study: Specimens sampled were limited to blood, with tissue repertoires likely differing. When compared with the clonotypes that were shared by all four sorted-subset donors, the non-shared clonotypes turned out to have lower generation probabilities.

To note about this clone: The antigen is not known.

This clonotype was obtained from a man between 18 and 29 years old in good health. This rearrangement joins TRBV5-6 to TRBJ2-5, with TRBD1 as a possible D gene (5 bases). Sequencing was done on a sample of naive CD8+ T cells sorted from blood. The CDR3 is CASGMAVGVQETQYF. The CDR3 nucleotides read TGTGCCAGCGGGATGGCGGTAGGGGTCCAAGAGACCCAGTACTTC.